The 16 T cell receptor beta chains given below trace back to one sample, sequenced in a study of blood T cell repertoires in COVID-19. Repertoires were generated with immunoSEQ multiplex PCR, while TCRdb's copy carries only in-frame clones and drops some. The sample shows 150,000 to 170,000 clones, over 60% of them seen only once. Sequencing was performed on peripheral blood. The receptors here all came from an elderly woman with acute or convalescent COVID-19.

The chain uses TRBV19 and TRBJ1-3; D gene ambiguous. The CDR3 sequence is 13 residues long. Germline CDR1 and CDR2: LNHDA and SQIVND (reference sequence). The ends were cut back, 6 bases at V and 0 bases at J, with 6 bases in the middle. CDR3 coding DNA: TGTGCCAGTAGGCTAGCCTCTGGAAACACCATATATTTT. Translation gives CASRLASGNTIYF.

This chain uses TRBV7-3 with TRBJ2-3, with 8 nucleotides matching TRBD2. V dropped 1 base and J dropped 1; count of bases not matched to a gene: 7. The CDR3 runs to 17 residues. Germline V gene data show CDR1 as SGHTA and CDR2 as FQGTGA. The CDR3 DNA reads TGTGCCAGCAGCTTAAACGGGGGGGCCGTTGGCACAGATACGCAGTATTTT. It specifies CASSLNGGAVGTDTQYF.

The CDR3 sequence is CASSTGTTSNQPQHF. CDR3 DNA sequence: TGTGCCAGCAGCACTGGGACAACGAGCAATCAGCCCCAGCATTTT. This chain links TRBV3-1 (or the pseudogene TRBV3-2) with TRBJ1-5, with a possible D match to TRBD1 (6 bases). CDR1 and CDR2 (germline): LGHDT, YNNKEL (reference sequence). V dropped 5 bases and J dropped 1 base, with 12 bases sitting between them. The CDR3 consists of 15 residues.

The rearrangement links TRBV5-1 to TRBJ1-2; 8 nucleotides agree with TRBD1. Per the germline V gene, CDR1 is SGHRS and CDR2 is YFSETQ. The CDR3 runs to 18 residues. Trimming took 1 base from V and 7 from J; bases not matched to a gene: 18. CDR3 protein: CASSLRVGAPGQVFGYTF. The CDR3 coding sequence is TGCGCCAGCAGCTTGCGAGTAGGTGCGCCGGGACAGGTGTTTGGCTACACCTTC.

The rearrangement links TRBV28 to TRBJ2-5; D is ambiguous. V was clipped by 7 bases and J by 0 bases, with 9 bases between them. The CDR3 spans 13 residues. Germline assignment: CDR1 MDHEN and CDR2 SYDVKM. Here the CDR3 DNA reads TGTGCCAGCACTAAGAAGTACCAAGAGACCCAGTACTTC. Amino acid sequence: CASTKKYQETQYF.

The chain recombines TRBV5-5 with TRBJ2-2; a possible D gene is TRBD1 (6 bases). Germline V gives CDR1 SGHKS, CDR2 YYEKEE (reference sequence). The CDR3 consists of 14 residues. V lost 2 bases, J lost 4 bases, and 9 bases lay in between. CDR3: CASSFLTGTGELFF. The CDR3 bases are TGTGCCAGCAGCTTTTTGACAGGCACCGGGGAGCTGTTTTTT. Supplemented by reference TRBV5-5 and TRBJ2-2, the full variable domain reads DAGVTQSPTHLIKTRGQQVTLRCSPISGHKSVSWYQQVLGQGPQFIFQYYEKEERGRGNFPDRFSARQFPNYSSELNVNALLLGDSALYLCASSFLTGTGELFFGEGSRLTVL.

The chain has TRBV19 and TRBJ1-5; D might be TRBD1 (6 bases). The CDR3 spans 16 residues. Trimming removed 6 bases from V and 4 bases from J, with 19 bases in between. The germline V gene encodes CDR1 LNHDA and CDR2 SQIVND (reference sequence). CDR3 sequence reads: CASRRNDGQRNQPQHF. In nucleotides, the CDR3 is TGTGCCAGTAGGAGGAATGACGGACAGAGAAATCAGCCCCAGCATTTT.

The chain employs TRBV29-1 and TRBJ2-1; perhaps TRBD1 as D (6 bases). With 6 bases removed from V and 8 bases from J, the gap between germline ends came to 11 bases. Germline values: CDR1 SQVTM, CDR2 ANQGSEA. This CDR3 spans 11 amino acids. The CDR3 nucleotides are TGCAGCGTCGTGGGGGCCCATGAGCAGTTCTTC. It encodes CSVVGAHEQFF.

This clone was seen once. The chain recombines TRBV7-9 with TRBJ2-1; 8 bases map to TRBD2. There are 15 residues in the CDR3. From germline, CDR1 is SEHNR and CDR2 FQNEAQ (reference sequence). Unmatched junction bases numbered 9, after V lost 6 bases and J lost 5 bases. CDR3: CASRPKREPDNEQFF. CDR3 nucleotide sequence: TGTGCCAGCAGACCAAAGCGGGAGCCAGACAATGAGCAGTTCTTC.

This clone was seen more than once but under ten times. The chain employs TRBV24-1 and TRBJ2-3, with D maybe TRBD1 (5 bases). Germline V gives CDR1 KGHDR, CDR2 SFDVKD. This CDR3 comprises 12 residues. V shed 5 bases and J shed 4 bases, with 6 bases lying between them. The CDR3 DNA is TGTGCCACCAGTGTGGGGCCAGATACGCAGTATTTT. The encoded protein is CATSVGPDTQYF.

The chain carries TRBV4-2 and TRBJ1-5; D perhaps matches TRBD1 (5 bases). CDR1 LGHNA and CDR2 YNFKEQ come from the germline V gene. The CDR3 contains 16 residues. V lost 4 bases to trimming and J lost 0 bases, with 13 bases between them. This CDR3 reads CASSPTTGHSNQPQHF. CDR3 bases: TGTGCCAGCAGCCCTACTACCGGACATAGCAATCAGCCCCAGCATTTT.

This clone was found once. The rearrangement links TRBV19 to TRBJ1-3; 7 positions agree with TRBD1. Germline V gene data show CDR1 as LNHDA and CDR2 as SQIVND (reference sequence). The CDR3 covers 14 residues. After removal of 9 bases from V and 3 bases from J, the junction contained 8 bases not matched to a gene. The CDR3 nucleotides are TGTGCCAGCCAACAGGGGTTTGATGGAAACACCATATATTTT. Protein sequence: CASQQGFDGNTIYF. Complete variable domain (other parts from reference TRBV19 and TRBJ1-3): DGGITQSPKYLFRKEGQNVTLSCEQNLNHDAMYWYRQDPGQGLRLIYYSQIVNDFQKGDIAEGYSVSREKKESFPLTVTSAQKNPTAFYLCASQQGFDGNTIYFGEGSWLTVV.

This clone was counted between two and nine times. The V call is TRBV7-9, the J call TRBJ1-2; no definite D call. Germline values: CDR1 SEHNR, CDR2 FQNEAQ (reference sequence). CDR3 length: 13 residues. Trimming stripped 3 bases from V and 4 bases from J, with 9 bases between. The DNA of the CDR3 is TGTGCCAGCAGCTTGGGCGAGGGCTATGGCTACACCTTC. It codes for CASSLGEGYGYTF.

This clone showed up just once. This sequence joins TRBV30 and TRBJ1-5, with unresolved D. Looked up from germline, CDR1 is GTSNPN and CDR2 is SVGIG (reference sequence). The ends were cut back, 0 bases at V and 0 bases at J, with 3 bases in the middle. The CDR3 sequence is 13 residues long. CDR3 DNA: TGTGCCTGGAGTGTTCGTAGCAATCAGCCCCAGCATTTT. It encodes CAWSVRSNQPQHF.

V gene TRBV10-1 combines with J gene TRBJ1-1; D is unresolved. The CDR3 contains 12 residues. V was clipped by 9 bases and J by 2 bases, with 10 bases between them. Germline values: CDR1 WNHNN, CDR2 SYGVQD (reference sequence). The CDR3 bases are TGCGCCAGACCCACATCCAACACTGAAGCTTTCTTT. It yields the protein CARPTSNTEAFF.

The chain has TRBV19 and TRBJ1-3; no clear D gene. The CDR3 sequence is 16 residues long. Deletions cut 2 bases from V and 0 bases from J, with 11 bases between. The germline V gene encodes CDR1 LNHDA and CDR2 SQIVND (reference sequence). Here the CDR3 DNA reads TGTGCCAGTAGTATAATCTTGGGCCTCTCTGGAAACACCATATATTTT. Translating gives CASSIILGLSGNTIYF. Filled out from reference TRBV19 and TRBJ1-3, the complete variable domain reads DGGITQSPKYLFRKEGQNVTLSCEQNLNHDAMYWYRQDPGQGLRLIYYSQIVNDFQKGDIAEGYSVSREKKESFPLTVTSAQKNPTAFYLCASSIILGLSGNTIYFGEGSWLTVV.